The 10 T cell receptor beta chains below were found in one sample sequenced in a study of T cell responses to AZD1222 COVID-19 vaccine. Libraries were prepared by immunoSEQ multiplex PCR; TCRdb keeps only in-frame clonotypes and omits some of them. This repertoire shows about 94,000 clones, 70% to 90% found once; its top ten account for roughly 13%. Sample: peripheral blood, taken on day 0 of AZD1222 vaccination. These receptors all stem from an adult in good health.

This rearrangement joins TRBV7-3 to TRBJ1-3, with D unresolved. V lost 3 bases and J lost 8, with 11 bases in between. Looked up from germline, CDR1 is SGHTA and CDR2 is FQGTGA. This CDR3 is built from 13 residues. The CDR3 DNA follows: TGTGCCAGCAGCTTCTCACGGGCCGACACCATATATTTT. Translated: CASSFSRADTIYF.

This sequence joins TRBV19 and TRBJ1-5; perhaps TRBD1 as D (5 bases). CDR3 size: 15 residues. The V end was cut by 4 bases, the J end by 6 bases, with 16 bases between. Germline V gene lookup returns CDR1 LNHDA and CDR2 SQIVND (reference sequence). The CDR3 DNA follows: TGTGCCAGTAGTAGTTCCGAGGGGCGCGGTCAGCCCCAGCATTTT. This codes for CASSSSEGRGQPQHF. The full variable domain, its missing parts supplied by reference TRBV19 and TRBJ1-5, is DGGITQSPKYLFRKEGQNVTLSCEQNLNHDAMYWYRQDPGQGLRLIYYSQIVNDFQKGDIAEGYSVSREKKESFPLTVTSAQKNPTAFYLCASSSSEGRGQPQHFGDGTRLSIL.

The rearrangement joins TRBV30 to TRBJ2-3; maybe TRBD2 (6 bases). Germline V gene sequence: CDR1 GTSNPN, CDR2 SVGIG (reference sequence). V gave up 0 bases and J gave up 9 bases, with 7 bases separating them. The CDR3 runs to 11 residues. The CDR3 DNA reads TGTGCCTGGAGTGTTGGGGGGACGCAGTATTTT. Protein product: CAWSVGGTQYF.

This chain links TRBV6-5 with TRBJ1-1, with D possibly TRBD1 on 6 matching bases. Between the trimmed V and J ends, which lost 8 bases and 4 bases, there was a span of 20 bases. The CDR3 has 15 amino acids. Germline V gene data show CDR1 as MNHEY and CDR2 as SVGAGI. The CDR3 bases are TGTGCCAGCCGCCCAGTGTGGGGGCTCGGCACTGAAGCTTTCTTT. Translating gives CASRPVWGLGTEAFF.

The chain employs TRBV30 and TRBJ1-2; D unresolved. Trimming pared 5 bases from V and 4 bases from J, leaving 11 bases between. This CDR3 is built from 12 residues. Germline-derived CDR1 and CDR2 are GTSNPN and SVGIG (reference sequence). The CDR3 reads CAWAGSGYGYTF. The CDR3 DNA reads TGTGCCTGGGCCGGATCGGGCTATGGCTACACCTTC.

This clone is a singleton in its sample. The chain links TRBV3-1 (or the pseudogene TRBV3-2) to TRBJ2-3, with D hard to call. The V gene's germline CDR1 is LGHDT and CDR2 YNNKEL (reference sequence). This CDR3 is built from 14 residues. Trimming shortened V by 3 bases and J by 5 bases, and 12 bases separated the two germline ends. The CDR3 DNA is TGTGCCAGCAGCCATTCTCCGGAATTAGATACGCAGTATTTT. It encodes CASSHSPELDTQYF.

The V call is TRBV5-4, the J call TRBJ1-2; the D gene is possibly TRBD1 (6 bases). CDR1 and CDR2 from the germline V gene are SGHNT and YYREEE (reference sequence). Trimming cost V 4 bases and J 4 bases, with 23 bases left between them. The CDR3 spans 17 residues. This CDR3 reads CASSVSRGLEPSYGYTF. CDR3 in DNA: TGTGCCAGCAGCGTATCCAGGGGCTTGGAACCAAGCTATGGCTACACCTTC.

The chain recombines TRBV9 with TRBJ1-4, with D unresolved. V lost 0 bases and J 5 bases, leaving 11 bases between the germline ends. The CDR3 contains 15 residues. Germline V lookup: CDR1 SGDLS, CDR2 YYNGEE. In DNA, the CDR3 is TGTGCCAGCAGCGTAGGGAAACAGCTCAATGAAAAACTGTTTTTT. This gives the protein CASSVGKQLNEKLFF.

This chain joins TRBV5-1 and TRBJ1-1; D not resolved. V lost 3 bases, J lost 0 bases, and 9 bases lay in between. Germline V gives CDR1 SGHRS, CDR2 YFSETQ. The CDR3 loop spans 14 amino acids. The CDR3 loop is CASSSLDMNTEAFF. CDR3 bases: TGCGCCAGCAGCTCGCTCGACATGAACACTGAAGCTTTCTTT.

V gene TRBV29-1 combines with J gene TRBJ1-2, with 11 bases fitting TRBD1. The CDR3 has 14 amino acids. Germline V lookup: CDR1 SQVTM, CDR2 ANQGSEA. The V segment lost 2 bases and the J segment 4 bases; nucleotides outside the gene matches: 3. CDR3 nucleotides: TGCAGCGTTGAACGGGGGACAGGGGGCTATGGCTACACCTTC. Protein sequence: CSVERGTGGYGYTF. Combining the CDR3 with reference TRBV29-1 and TRBJ1-2 gives the whole variable domain SAVISQKPSRDICQRGTSLTIQCQVDSQVTMMFWYRQQPGQSLTLIATANQGSEATYESGFVIDKFPISRPNLTFSTLTVSNMSPEDSSIYLCSVERGTGGYGYTFGSGTRLTVV.